The source of this T cell receptor beta chain is a study of siplizumab effects on memory and regulatory T cells. The assay covered 95,000 to 100,000 TCR templates per sample. Sequenced by immunoSEQ multiplex PCR; TCRdb stores in-frame clones only, minus some. The table records just under 85,000 clones, about 91% of them present only once. Details on this clone: Its specificity is not known.

Regarding the study as a whole: Among sequences traceable to unstimulated CD4+ memory cells, alloreactive ones were significantly reduced by siplizumab. Memory cells seemed less diverse than naive T cells, which seemed major alloresponse contributors. Tregs that proliferated in siplizumab cultures did not have their suppressive function confirmed.

This TCR came from a human donor in good health. The sample was Tregs sorted from blood.

DNA for the CDR3: TGCGCCAGCAGCTTCTTTTACACAGATACGCAGTATTTT. Translated, it gives CASSFFYTDTQYF. The chain has TRBV5-1 and TRBJ2-3; D unclear. Germline lookup yields CDR1 SGHRS and CDR2 YFSETQ. CDR3 length: 13 residues. The V end lost 2 bases, the J end lost 2 bases, and 6 bases lay between the germline ends.